This T cell receptor (beta chain) was sequenced for a study of blood T cell repertoires in COVID-19 (TCRdb year 2020). As for the study more broadly: Samples covering the acute and convalescent phases of COVID-19 were provided by collaborators in the United States, Italy and Spain. The material from the prospective study consisted of cDNA or gDNA derived from T cells, B-cell-depleted T cells, or PBMCs. Deeply sampled blood TCRbeta repertoires from subjects exposed to, actively infected with, or recovered from COVID-19 were included in the dataset. The repertoires were released in a freely available public database meant as a resource for research on the immune response to SARS-CoV-2. The samples were drawn from the first 160 participants of the ongoing ImmuneRACE study and from 1,254 subjects provided by 6 global collaborators. The sample metadata nearly always contained a de-identified subject ID, COVID-19 status, age in years and sex. Where available, HLA class I and class II types were taken from metadata supplied by the sample provider and were not determined by assay-based typing. What the research found in general, with its limitations: The amount of clinical and demographic metadata varied by source and participant and was provided uncurated.

About this clone: It has no known antigen specificity. The input lacks base qualities; no much larger clone sits a single base away.

Samples from volunteer blood donors who had recovered from COVID-19 were contributed by a second Seattle source. Collaborating institutions collected whole blood in K2EDTA tubes following their own protocols. For TCRbeta analysis, collaborators shipped samples as frozen whole blood, isolated PBMCs, or DNA extracted from either of those sample types. The immunoSEQ Assay, a bias-controlled multiplex PCR, was used to amplify TCRbeta CDR3 regions from genomic DNA. The study's processing was this. Nucleated cell counts per sample were estimated from amplification of reference gene primers within the assay. To quantify the absolute abundance of each unique TCRbeta CDR3 rearrangement, sequence reads were collapsed and filtered. For each sample, productive Simpson clonality was calculated as the square root of Simpson's diversity index across productive rearrangements. The table comes from immuneACCESS by way of TCRdb, which keeps in-frame sequences with V and J called. Part of the clones is missing from these tables; in studies checked, under half for an unresolved V gene and the rest for unknown reasons. That table gives V, J and clone size, and the DNA gave D and trimming. The table for this sample lists 200,000 to 250,000 clones; 87% of them were counted only once. The leading ten clones occupy 10% to 15% of the sample.

V is cut by 4 bases and J by 0 bases, and the space between the germline ends is 13 bases. The CDR3 holds 15 amino acids from the cysteine to the phenylalanine. CDR3 DNA is the only sequence kept; it has 45 bases, read in frame from the first base. The CDR1 and CDR2 encoded by the germline V gene (reference sequence) are GTSNPN and SVGIG. This receptor was taken from a woman aged 18-35 years who had recovered from COVID-19. The sequence is built from TRBV30 and TRBJ1-5; the D gene is possibly TRBD1, with 6 bases matching. Sequencing was done on a sample of peripheral blood. The sequenced DNA: TGTGCCTGGAAACCGGACAGTTATAGCAATCAGCCCCAGCATTTT. Translated, this gives CAWKPDSYSNQPQHF.